A single sample is the source of the 12 T cell receptor beta chains below, sequenced in a study of T cell repertoires in cytomegalovirus infection. TCRdb re-called the reads with MiXCR, one entry per CDR3 protein. The sample consists of more than 140,000 distinct CDR3 sequences, under 8% of them appearing once. The sequenced material came from PBMCs. The source is a human donor in good health (CMV status not recorded). Some clones in this sample may be carry-over from other donors' samples.

The gene calls are TRBV11-3 and TRBJ1-3; D unclear. This CDR3 region has 17 residues. V was cut by 1 base and J by 3 bases, with 16 bases left in between. Germline CDR1 is SGHNT and CDR2 is YENEEA. CDR3 loop: CASSLVWRSTCGNTIYF. The CDR3 nucleotides read TGTGCCAGCAGCTTAGTCTGGAGGAGTACCTGTGGAAACACCATATATTTT.

This clonotype has a handful of counts. V and J are TRBV2 and TRBJ2-5, with D perhaps given as TRBD1 or TRBD2 (5 bases each). V lost 1 base and J 5 bases, leaving 11 bases between the germline ends. This CDR3 region has 14 residues. Germline V lookup: CDR1 SNHLY, CDR2 FYNNEI. CDR3 sequence reads: CASSEGVGTETQYF. In DNA, the CDR3 is TGTGCCAGCAGTGAAGGTGTAGGGACGGAGACCCAGTACTTC.

The chain recombines TRBV7-2 with TRBJ1-2; D not resolved. CDR3 size: 13 residues. The V gene lost 4 bases and the J gene lost 7 bases, with 13 bases spanning the gap. Per germline, CDR1 SGHTA and CDR2 FQGNSA. The CDR3 nucleotides are TGTGCCAGCAGCTCCGTGGGTCTTCGTGGCTACACCTTC. Amino acid sequence: CASSSVGLRGYTF.

A remark on this clonotype: One base away lies a much larger clone, so this may be a sequencing read error. This rearrangement joins TRBV29-1 to TRBJ2-5; either TRBD1 or TRBD2 may supply D (6 bases each). Germline CDR1 is SQVTM and CDR2 is ANQGSEA. The CDR3 has 12 residues. V was clipped by 3 bases and J by 9 bases, with 14 bases between them. The DNA of the CDR3 is TGCAGCGTTGACGGGGGCGCGGAGCCCCAGTACTTC. As protein: CSVDGGAEPQYF. Full variable domain (rest looked up from reference TRBV29-1 and TRBJ2-5): SAVISQKPSRDICQRGTSLTIQCQVDSQVTMMFWYRQQPGQSLTLIATANQGSEATYESGFVIDKFPISRPNLTFSTLTVSNMSPEDSSIYLCSVDGGAEPQYFGPGTRLLVL.

The genes are TRBV12-3 or TRBV12-4 and TRBJ1-2; 11 nucleotides align to TRBD1. The CDR3 consists of 15 residues. V shed 5 bases, J shed 4 bases, and the junction held 6 bases outside the gene matches. CDR3 loop: CASSLGQGDVYGYTF. The CDR3 DNA follows: TGTGCCAGCAGTCTGGGACAGGGGGACGTCTATGGCTACACCTTC.

This clonotype was seen once. The chain employs TRBV9 and TRBJ2-5; D tentatively fits TRBD1 or TRBD2 (5 bases each). Germline V gene lookup returns CDR1 SGDLS and CDR2 YYNGEE. V gave up 0 bases and J gave up 5 bases, with 14 bases separating them. The CDR3 is 15 amino acids. CDR3 DNA sequence: TGTGCCAGCAGCGTAGGAACTGGGGACGTGGAGACCCAGTACTTC. This encodes CASSVGTGDVETQYF.

This clonotype was observed a handful of times. J is TRBJ2-7 and V is TRBV20-1, with 8 bases matching TRBD1. After removal of 4 bases from V and 2 bases from J, the junction contained 7 bases not matched to a gene. Germline V gives CDR1 DFQATT, CDR2 SNEGSKA (reference sequence). This CDR3 contains 14 residues. CDR3 sequence reads: CSATGQDSTYEQYF. The CDR3 DNA is TGCAGTGCTACGGGACAGGATTCAACCTACGAGCAGTACTTC.

This clonotype occurred many times. The chain joins TRBV5-4 to TRBJ1-2; D ambiguous. In germline, CDR1 is SGHNT, CDR2 YYREEE (reference sequence). The CDR3 covers 15 residues. V was cut by 6 bases and J by 6 bases, with 21 bases left in between. This chain's CDR3 is CASTPPEGGKNGYTF. The CDR3 nucleotides are TGTGCCAGCACCCCCCCGGAGGGAGGAAAGAATGGCTACACCTTC.

This clonotype was seen repeatedly, ten times or more. The chain combines TRBV7-8 with TRBJ1-4; D not certain. V was pared by 5 bases and J by 6 bases, with 16 bases between. Germline CDR1 reads SGHVS; CDR2 reads FQNEAQ. The CDR3 is 15 residues long. The CDR3 nucleotides are TGTGCCAGCAGCGCGCGGGTAGCAGACGATGAAAAACTGTTTTTT. Its translation: CASSARVADDEKLFF.

This clonotype was seen more than once but under ten times. The rearrangement uses TRBV6-2 or TRBV6-3 and TRBJ2-7; D may be TRBD1 or TRBD2 (5 bases each). The V gene lost 5 bases and the J gene lost 2 bases, with 10 bases spanning the gap. The CDR3 runs to 13 residues. The germline CDR1 and CDR2 sequences are MNHEY and SVGEGT. The CDR3 nucleotides are TGTGCCAGCAGTCGCAGGGAGACCTACGAGCAGTACTTC. Its translation: CASSRRETYEQYF.

Many counts were recorded for this clonotype. The V and J genes are TRBV20-1 and TRBJ2-1; 7 bases are shared with TRBD1. CDR3 size: 15 residues. V shed 5 bases and J 7 bases; nucleotides not matched to a gene: 14. Per germline, CDR1 DFQATT and CDR2 SNEGSKA (reference sequence). The CDR3 region is CSAANRDRPWNEQFF. For the CDR3, the DNA is TGCAGTGCTGCTAACCGGGACAGACCTTGGAATGAGCAGTTCTTC.

This clonotype was observed a few times. V usage is TRBV6-5 and J usage is TRBJ2-3; D is possibly TRBD1 or TRBD2 (5 bases each). The germline V and J ends were trimmed by 5 bases and 9 bases, with 15 bases remaining between them. In germline, CDR1 is MNHEY, CDR2 SVGAGI. The CDR3 sequence is 13 residues long. As DNA, the CDR3 is TGTGCCAGCAGTCGGGGCCCAGGAGGCACGCAGTATTTT. Protein product: CASSRGPGGTQYF.